This T cell receptor (beta chain) appears in the sequencing data of a study of blood T cell repertoires in COVID-19. This clone has a single count. CDR3 length: 12 amino acids. In the authors' methods: Estimation of nucleated cell counts was performed using reference gene primer amplification. Libraries were prepared by immunoSEQ multiplex PCR; TCRdb keeps only in-frame clonotypes and omits some of them. V and J calls and clone size follow that table, whereas D and trimming were derived from the DNA. The table shows 20,000 to 25,000 clones, with 80% occurring only once. V gene TRBV21-1 combines with J gene TRBJ1-2. TRBV21-1 is a known pseudogene. Sequenced sample: peripheral blood. The clonotype comes from a man aged 55 to 70 with active COVID-19. CDR3 DNA sequence: TGTGCCAGCAGGGCGGTCTCAAGGGGCTACACCTTC. Protein product: CASRAVSRGYTF.